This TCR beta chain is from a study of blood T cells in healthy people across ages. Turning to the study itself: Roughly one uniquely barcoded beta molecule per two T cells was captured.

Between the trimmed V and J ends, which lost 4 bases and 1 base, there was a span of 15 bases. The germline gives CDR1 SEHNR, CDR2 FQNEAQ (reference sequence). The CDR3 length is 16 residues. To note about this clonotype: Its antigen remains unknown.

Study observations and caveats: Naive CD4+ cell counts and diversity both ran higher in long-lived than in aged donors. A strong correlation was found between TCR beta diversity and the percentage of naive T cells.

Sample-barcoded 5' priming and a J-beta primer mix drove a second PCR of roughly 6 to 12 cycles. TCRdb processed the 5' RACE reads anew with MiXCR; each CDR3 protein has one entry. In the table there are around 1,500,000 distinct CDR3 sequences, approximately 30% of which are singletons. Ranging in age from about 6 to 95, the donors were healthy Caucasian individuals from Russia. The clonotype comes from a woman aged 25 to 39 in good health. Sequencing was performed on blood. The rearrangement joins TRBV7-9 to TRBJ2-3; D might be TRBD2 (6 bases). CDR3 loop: CASSSVPGDRTDTQYF. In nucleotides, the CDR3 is TGTGCCAGCAGCTCCGTGCCGGGGGACCGCACAGATACGCAGTATTTT. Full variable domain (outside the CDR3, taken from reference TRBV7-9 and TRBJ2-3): DTGVSQNPRHKITKRGQNVTFRCDPISEHNRLYWYRQTLGQGPEFLTYFQNEAQLEKSRLLSDRFSAERPKGSFSTLEIQRTEQGDSAMYLCASSSVPGDRTDTQYFGPGTRLTVL.